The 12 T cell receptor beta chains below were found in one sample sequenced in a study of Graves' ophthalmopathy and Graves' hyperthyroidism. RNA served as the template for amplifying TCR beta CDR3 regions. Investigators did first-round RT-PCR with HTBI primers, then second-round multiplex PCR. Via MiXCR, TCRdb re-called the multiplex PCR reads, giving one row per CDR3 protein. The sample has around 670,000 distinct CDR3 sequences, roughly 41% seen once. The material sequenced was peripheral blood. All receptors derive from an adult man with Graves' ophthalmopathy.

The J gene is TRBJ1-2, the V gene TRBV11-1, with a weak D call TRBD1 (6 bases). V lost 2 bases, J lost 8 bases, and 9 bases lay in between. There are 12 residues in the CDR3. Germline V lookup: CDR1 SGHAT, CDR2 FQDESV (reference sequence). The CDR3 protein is CASSLPQGGYTF. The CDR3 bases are TGTGCCAGCAGCTTACCGCAGGGGGGCTACACCTTC.

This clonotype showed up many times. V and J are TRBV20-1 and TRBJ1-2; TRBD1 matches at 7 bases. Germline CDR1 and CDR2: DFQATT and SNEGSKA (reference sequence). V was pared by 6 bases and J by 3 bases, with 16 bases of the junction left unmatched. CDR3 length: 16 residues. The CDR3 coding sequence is TGCAGTGCCTGCCCCTTTCGACAGGGAGGAGACTATGGCTACACCTTC. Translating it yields CSACPFRQGGDYGYTF.

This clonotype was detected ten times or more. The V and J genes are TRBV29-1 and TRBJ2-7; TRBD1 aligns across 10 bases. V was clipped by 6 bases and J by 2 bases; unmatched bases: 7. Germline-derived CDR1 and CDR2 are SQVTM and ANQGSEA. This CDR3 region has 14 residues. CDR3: CSVGDRGATYEQYF. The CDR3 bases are TGCAGCGTAGGGGACAGGGGTGCCACCTACGAGCAGTACTTC.

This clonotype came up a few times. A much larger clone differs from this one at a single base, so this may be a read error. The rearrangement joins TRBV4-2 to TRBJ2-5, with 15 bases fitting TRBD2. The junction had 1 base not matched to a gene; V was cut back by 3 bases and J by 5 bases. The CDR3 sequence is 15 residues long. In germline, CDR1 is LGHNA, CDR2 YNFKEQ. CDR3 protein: CASSHGLAGGETQYF. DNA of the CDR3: TGTGCCAGCAGCCACGGACTAGCGGGAGGGGAGACCCAGTACTTC.

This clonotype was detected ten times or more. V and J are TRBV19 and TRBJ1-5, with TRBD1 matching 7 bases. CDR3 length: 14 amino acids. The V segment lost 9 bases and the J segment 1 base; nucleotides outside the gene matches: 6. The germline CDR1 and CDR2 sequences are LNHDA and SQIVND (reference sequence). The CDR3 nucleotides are TGTGCCAGCAGCAGAGGGGGCAGCAATCAGCCCCAGCATTTT. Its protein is CASSRGGSNQPQHF.

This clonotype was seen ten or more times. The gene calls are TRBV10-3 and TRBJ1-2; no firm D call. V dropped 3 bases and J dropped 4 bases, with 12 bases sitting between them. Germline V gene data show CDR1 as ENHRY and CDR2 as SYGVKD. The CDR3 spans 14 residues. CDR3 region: CAISDDTKVYGYTF. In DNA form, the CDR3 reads TGTGCCATCAGTGACGACACTAAAGTCTATGGCTACACCTTC.

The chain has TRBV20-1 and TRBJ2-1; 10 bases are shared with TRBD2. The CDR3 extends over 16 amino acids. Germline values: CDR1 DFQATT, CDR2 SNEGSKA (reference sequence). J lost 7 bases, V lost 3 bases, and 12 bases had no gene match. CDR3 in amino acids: CSASQEGLAGVNEQFF. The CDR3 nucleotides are TGCAGTGCTAGCCAAGAAGGGCTAGCGGGAGTTAATGAGCAGTTCTTC.

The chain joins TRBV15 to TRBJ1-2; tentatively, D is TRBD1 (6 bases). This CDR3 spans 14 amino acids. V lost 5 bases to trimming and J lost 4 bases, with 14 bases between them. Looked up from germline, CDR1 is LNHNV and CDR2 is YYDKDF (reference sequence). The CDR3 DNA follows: TGTGCCACCAGCCCTCTTCGGACAGCCTATGGCTACACCTTC. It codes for CATSPLRTAYGYTF.

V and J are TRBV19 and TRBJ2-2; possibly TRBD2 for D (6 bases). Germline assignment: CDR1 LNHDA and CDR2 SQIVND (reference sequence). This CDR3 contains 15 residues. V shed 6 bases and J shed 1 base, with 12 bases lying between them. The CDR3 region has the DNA TGTGCCAGTAGGTCTACTAGCCGGAACACCGGGGAGCTGTTTTTT. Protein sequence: CASRSTSRNTGELFF.

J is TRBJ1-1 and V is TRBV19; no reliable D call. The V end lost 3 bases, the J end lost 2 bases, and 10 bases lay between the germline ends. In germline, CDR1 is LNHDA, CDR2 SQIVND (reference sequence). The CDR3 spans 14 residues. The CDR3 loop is CASSIGRTNTEAFF. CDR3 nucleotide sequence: TGTGCCAGTAGTATCGGACGGACTAACACTGAAGCTTTCTTT.

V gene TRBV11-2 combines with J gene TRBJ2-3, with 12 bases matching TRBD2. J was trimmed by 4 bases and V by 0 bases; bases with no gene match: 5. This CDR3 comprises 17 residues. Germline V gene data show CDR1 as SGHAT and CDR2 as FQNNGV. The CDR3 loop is CASSLDRLAGVSDTQYF. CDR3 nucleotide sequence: TGTGCCAGCAGCTTAGATCGACTAGCGGGAGTTTCAGATACGCAGTATTTT.

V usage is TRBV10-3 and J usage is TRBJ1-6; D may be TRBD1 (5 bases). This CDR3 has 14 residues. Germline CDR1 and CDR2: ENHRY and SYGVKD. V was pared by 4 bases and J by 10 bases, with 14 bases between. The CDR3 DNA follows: TGTGCCATCAGTGTAGGAGATGGGGCGTCACCCCTCCACTTT. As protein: CAISVGDGASPLHF.